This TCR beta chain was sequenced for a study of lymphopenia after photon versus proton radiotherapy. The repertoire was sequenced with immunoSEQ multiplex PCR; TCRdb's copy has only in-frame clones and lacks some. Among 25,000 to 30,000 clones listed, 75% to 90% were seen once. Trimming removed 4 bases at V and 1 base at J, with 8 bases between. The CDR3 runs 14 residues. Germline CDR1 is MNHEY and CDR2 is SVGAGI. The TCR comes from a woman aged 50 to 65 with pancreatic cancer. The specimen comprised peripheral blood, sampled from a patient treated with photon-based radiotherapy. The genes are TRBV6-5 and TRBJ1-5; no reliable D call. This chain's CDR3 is CASSLRGSNQPQHF. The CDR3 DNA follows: TGTGCCAGCAGTTTGCGGGGAAGCAATCAGCCCCAGCATTTT.